The source of this T cell receptor (beta chain) is a study of OX40 agonist ivuxolimab in advanced cancers. This CDR3 contains 15 residues. After removal of 3 bases from V and 5 bases from J, the junction contained 7 bases not matched to a gene. Per germline, CDR1 GTSNPN and CDR2 SVGIG (reference sequence). Profiling relied on immunoSEQ multiplex PCR, and the TCRdb table lists in-frame clones only, not all of them. The table shows over 45,000 clones, with under 85% occurring only once. This TCR was sampled from an adult with an advanced solid tumor such as melanoma, head and neck, liver or kidney cancer. The J gene is TRBJ1-6, the V gene TRBV30; 7 nucleotides align to TRBD1. The source was CD4+ or CD8+ T cells sorted from blood, collected in a trial of the OX40 agonist ivuxolimab. Here the CDR3 reads CAWSLRDRNNSPLHF. CDR3 coding DNA: TGTGCCTGGAGCCTCAGGGACAGAAATAATTCACCCCTCCACTTT.